A selection of T cell receptor beta chains follows, all from one sample in a study of cytomegalovirus exposure and HLA in healthy donors. The method was immunoSEQ multiplex PCR; TCRdb's version includes in-frame clones alone and lacks a portion of them. Of fewer than 200,000 clones listed, more than 75% are singletons. Input material: PBMCs. These receptors all come from a girl between 2 and 10 years old in good health and CMV-seropositive. The CDR3 runs from the conserved cysteine through the conserved F or W. The D gene is left open where the match is weak. Not all rows give a size; the values are once, few, many and, for expanded clones, a class.

D: -; V: TRBV6-5; J: TRBJ1-1; size: -; DNA: TGTGCCAGCAGCCCACCGGGGGGAGGCACTGAAGCTTTCTTT; CDR3: CASSPPGGGTEAFF
D: -; V: TRBV6-1; J: TRBJ1-1; size: -; DNA: TGTGCCAGCAGTGGCATACAGGGTGAAGCTTTCTTT; CDR3: CASSGIQGEAFF
D: -; V: TRBV5-4; J: TRBJ1-1; size: -; DNA: TGTGCCAGCAGCCCGGACAGATTGAACACTGAAGCTTTCTTT; CDR3: CASSPDRLNTEAFF
D: -; V: TRBV25-1; J: TRBJ2-1; size: -; DNA: TGTGCCAGTAGGACACCGGGCGATGAGCAGTTCTTC; CDR3: CASRTPGDEQFF
D: -; V: TRBV5-1; J: TRBJ1-5; size: -; DNA: TGCGCCAGCAGCTCGGGGGTAGGTCAGCCCCAGCATTTT; CDR3: CASSSGVGQPQHF
D: -; V: TRBV12-5; J: TRBJ2-3; size: -; DNA: TGTGCTAGTGGTTTGGCAGCGGCAGATACGCAGTATTTT; CDR3: CASGLAAADTQYF
D: TRBD1; V: TRBV30; J: TRBJ1-1; size: -; DNA: TGTGCCTGGAGTGTCCGAGATCGGACAGGGGGCAAGAACACTGAAGCTTTCTTT; CDR3: CAWSVRDRTGGKNTEAFF
D: TRBD1; V: TRBV28; J: TRBJ1-5; size: -; DNA: TGTGCCAGCAGGGGATGGGGACAGGTGAATCAGCCCCAGCATTTT; CDR3: CASRGWGQVNQPQHF
D: TRBD1; V: TRBV15; J: TRBJ1-1; size: -; DNA: TGTGCCACCAGCAGAGTAGGGGGCCCTGAAGCTTTCTTT; CDR3: CATSRVGGPEAFF
D: -; V: TRBV7-9; J: TRBJ2-1; size: -; DNA: TGTGCCAGCAGCTCAGAAATTGAGCAGTTCTTC; CDR3: CASSSEIEQFF
D: -; V: TRBV30; J: TRBJ2-7; size: -; DNA: TGTGCCTGGAGGGGCCCCAGCTCCTACGAGCAGTACTTC; CDR3: CAWRGPSSYEQYF
D: TRBD2; V: TRBV4-1; J: TRBJ2-1; size: few; DNA: TGCGCCAGCAGCCAAGTGGCGACTAGCGGGGGGGGTAGCGAGCAGTTCTTC; CDR3: CASSQVATSGGGSEQFF
D: TRBD2; V: TRBV4-1; J: TRBJ2-1; size: once; DNA: TGCGCCAGCAGCCCAAGCGGGAACAATGAGCAGTTCTTC; CDR3: CASSPSGNNEQFF
D: -; V: TRBV9; J: TRBJ2-2; size: -; DNA: TGTGCCAGCAGCGTAGCTGGGCAGGGCTCGAACACCGGGGAGCTGTTTTTT; CDR3: CASSVAGQGSNTGELFF
D: -; V: TRBV2; J: TRBJ2-4; size: -; DNA: TGTGCCAGCAACGAGCGCCCCTGGGCCAAAAACATTCAGTACTTC; CDR3: CASNERPWAKNIQYF
D: TRBD1; V: TRBV4-1; J: TRBJ1-5; size: once; DNA: TGCGCCAGCAGCCAAGAGAGAGGGACAGCTAATCAGCCCCAGCATTTT; CDR3: CASSQERGTANQPQHF
D: TRBD2; V: TRBV4-2; J: TRBJ2-3; size: -; DNA: TGTGCCAGCAGCCCGAACCCGGGACTAGCGGGAGCGGATACGCAGTATTTT; CDR3: CASSPNPGLAGADTQYF
D: -; V: TRBV9; J: TRBJ2-1; size: -; DNA: TGTGCCAGCAGCGTAGGTGGGACTCAACCGAACAATGAGCAGTTCTTC; CDR3: CASSVGGTQPNNEQFF
D: TRBD2; V: TRBV9; J: TRBJ2-3; size: -; DNA: TGTGCCAGCAGCCCCCGATCCTTCCCGGGACTAGCGGGAACCTACACAGATACGCAGTATTTT; CDR3: CASSPRSFPGLAGTYTDTQYF
D: -; V: TRBV19; J: TRBJ2-7; size: -; DNA: TGTGCCAGTAGTCGAGATCTAGCGCGCGACGAGCAGTACTTC; CDR3: CASSRDLARDEQYF
D: -; V: TRBV4-1; J: TRBJ2-7; size: -; DNA: TGCGCCAGCAGCCAAGAGGGGGGTGCCCTGGGGGAGCAGTACTTC; CDR3: CASSQEGGALGEQYF
D: TRBD2; V: TRBV27; J: TRBJ2-3; size: -; DNA: TGTGCCAGCAGCGTACTAGCGGGAGGGCCAGGCGGGCAGTATTTT; CDR3: CASSVLAGGPGGQYF
D: -; V: TRBV7-6; J: TRBJ2-7; size: -; DNA: TGTGCCAGCAGCCCCGTGGTAGGAAGAGGCGAGCAGTACTTC; CDR3: CASSPVVGRGEQYF
D: -; V: TRBV5-1; J: TRBJ2-3; size: -; DNA: TGCGCCAGCAGCTCGAGCACAGATACGCAGTATTTT; CDR3: CASSSSTDTQYF
D: -; V: TRBV6-5; J: TRBJ1-5; size: -; DNA: TGTGCCAGCAGTTACTCGCGCGGTCAGCCCCAGCATTTT; CDR3: CASSYSRGQPQHF
D: TRBD2; V: TRBV7-2; J: TRBJ2-5; size: -; DNA: TGTGCCAGCAGCTTATATACAGCGGGGCAAGAGACCCAGTACTTC; CDR3: CASSLYTAGQETQYF
D: TRBD2; V: TRBV30; J: TRBJ2-7; size: -; DNA: TGTGCCTGGGGGGGGACTAGCGGGTGGTCCTACGAGCAGTACTTC; CDR3: CAWGGTSGWSYEQYF
D: -; V: TRBV6-4; J: TRBJ2-3; size: -; DNA: TGTGCCAGCAGTGACGCCGAGGGAGGCACAGATACGCAGTATTTT; CDR3: CASSDAEGGTDTQYF
D: -; V: TRBV2; J: TRBJ1-1; size: -; DNA: TGTGCCAGCCTACTGAACACTGAAGCTTTCTTT; CDR3: CASLLNTEAFF
D: TRBD2; V: TRBV29-1; J: TRBJ2-5; size: -; DNA: TGCAGCGTCCGGACTAGCGGGAGGGCCGGTGAGACCCAGTACTTC; CDR3: CSVRTSGRAGETQYF
D: -; V: TRBV30; J: TRBJ2-3; size: once; DNA: TGTGCCTGGAGTGAGAGTAGCACAGATACGCAGTATTTT; CDR3: CAWSESSTDTQYF
D: TRBD1; V: TRBV5-4; J: TRBJ1-2; size: -; DNA: TGTGCCAGCAGCTCCCTGACAGGGGATTATCGGAATGGCTACACCTTC; CDR3: CASSSLTGDYRNGYTF
D: -; V: TRBV4-1; J: TRBJ2-4; size: -; DNA: TGCGCCAGCAGCCAAGGAGGGGCCAAAAACATTCAGTACTTC; CDR3: CASSQGGAKNIQYF
D: -; V: TRBV2; J: TRBJ2-7; size: -; DNA: TGTGCCAGCAGTGAAGGAGAATACGAGCAGTACTTC; CDR3: CASSEGEYEQYF
D: -; V: TRBV6-1; J: TRBJ1-3; size: -; DNA: TGTGCCAGCGTCGACGGGTTCTCTGGAAACACCATATATTTT; CDR3: CASVDGFSGNTIYF
D: -; V: TRBV10-2; J: TRBJ2-7; size: -; DNA: TGCGCCAGCAGTGAGCCCACCCTTGCGGGGGAGCAGTACTTC; CDR3: CASSEPTLAGEQYF
D: -; V: TRBV28; J: TRBJ1-1; size: -; DNA: TGTGCCAGCAGGTTTCTCAGCCCGGGCACTGAAGCTTTCTTT; CDR3: CASRFLSPGTEAFF
D: TRBD1; V: TRBV5-1; J: TRBJ1-2; size: -; DNA: TGCGCCAGCAGCTTGTCCTTAACCGGGACAGGGGTCTATGGCTACACCTTC; CDR3: CASSLSLTGTGVYGYTF
D: -; V: TRBV25-1; J: TRBJ1-5; size: -; DNA: TGTGCCAGCAGTGAAGTGGAAAGGGAGAGGGTGCACAATCAGCCCCAGCATTTT; CDR3: CASSEVERERVHNQPQHF
D: -; V: TRBV7-9; J: TRBJ1-4; size: -; DNA: TGTGCCAGCAGCGATCTCAGGGAGGGGAATGAAAAACTGTTTTTT; CDR3: CASSDLREGNEKLFF
D: -; V: TRBV28; J: TRBJ2-7; size: once; DNA: TGTGCCAGCAGCCTCAGGGCCCCGGGGGGCGTAGGTTACGAGCAGTACTTC; CDR3: CASSLRAPGGVGYEQYF
D: -; V: TRBV4-1; J: TRBJ1-1; size: -; DNA: TGCGCCAGCAGCCTACTAACGCTAGAGGGCCCCCACACTGAAGCTTTCTTT; CDR3: CASSLLTLEGPHTEAFF
D: TRBD1; V: TRBV19; J: TRBJ2-7; size: -; DNA: TGTGCCAGTAGTATAGGTCTCCTGGGACAGGGGGAAGAGCAGTACTTC; CDR3: CASSIGLLGQGEEQYF
D: TRBD2; V: TRBV5-1; J: TRBJ2-5; size: -; DNA: TGCGCCAGCAGCTTAGGACTAGCGGCACAAGAGACCCAGTACTTC; CDR3: CASSLGLAAQETQYF
D: -; V: TRBV5-1; J: TRBJ1-4; size: few; DNA: TGCGCCAGCAGGAGGCAGGGCCAAAATGAAAAACTGTTTTTT; CDR3: CASRRQGQNEKLFF
D: -; V: TRBV2; J: TRBJ2-5; size: -; DNA: TGTGCCAGCAGCCGGGACTCTGGGACCCAGTACTTC; CDR3: CASSRDSGTQYF